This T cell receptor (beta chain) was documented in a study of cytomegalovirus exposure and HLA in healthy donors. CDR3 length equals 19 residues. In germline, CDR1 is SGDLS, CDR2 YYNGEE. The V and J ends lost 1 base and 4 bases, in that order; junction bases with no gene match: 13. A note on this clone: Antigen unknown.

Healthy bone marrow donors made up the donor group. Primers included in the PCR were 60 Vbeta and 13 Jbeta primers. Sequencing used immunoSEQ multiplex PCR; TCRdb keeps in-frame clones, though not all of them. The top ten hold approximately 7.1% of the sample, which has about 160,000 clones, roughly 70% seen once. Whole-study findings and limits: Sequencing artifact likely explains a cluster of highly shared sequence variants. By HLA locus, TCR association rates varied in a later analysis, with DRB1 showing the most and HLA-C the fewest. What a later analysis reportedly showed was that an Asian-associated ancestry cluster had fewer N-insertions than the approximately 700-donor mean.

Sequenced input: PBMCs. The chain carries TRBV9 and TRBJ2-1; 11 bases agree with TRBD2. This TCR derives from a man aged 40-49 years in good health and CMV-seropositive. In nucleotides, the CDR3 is TGTGCCAGCAGCGTAAACTTAGCGGGGGGGTCCCCTACGTACAATGAGCAGTTCTTC. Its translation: CASSVNLAGGSPTYNEQFF. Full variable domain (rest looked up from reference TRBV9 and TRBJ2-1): DSGVTQTPKHLITATGQRVTLRCSPRSGDLSVYWYQQSLDQGLQFLIQYYNGEERAKGNILERFSAQQFPDLHSELNLSSLELGDSALYFCASSVNLAGGSPTYNEQFFGPGTRLTVL.